This T cell receptor (beta chain) appears in the sequencing data of a study of cytomegalovirus exposure and HLA in healthy donors (TCRdb year 2017). Describing the broader study: The 650 to 800 repertoires of the first cohort and the roughly 120 validation repertoires were produced on the same platform, according to a later analysis. The study aimed to test whether signatures of past pathogen exposure could be identified by cataloging public T cell receptors. Besides the first cohort of 666 subjects, a separate validation cohort made up of 120 different subjects was used. The study combined high-throughput TCR immunosequencing, statistical association of individual TCRs with disease status, and machine learning to predict cytomegalovirus infection status.

Findings and caveats that apply to the study as a whole: The classifier was reported to diagnose cytomegalovirus status with high specificity and sensitivity in both the original and validation cohorts. All 120 or so repertoires were used to score co-occurrence in the validation cohort in a later analysis, because that analysis had no HLA typing for the cohort. Subsequent analysis determined that TCRs grouped into clusters in the first cohort also showed a tendency toward co-occurrence across the 90 to 150 validation repertoires, and 94% of cluster scores exceeded 0. It was suggested by the authors that the approach could potentially be generalized to other disease states and immunological phenotypes. A total of fewer than 200 TCR beta chains were listed by the study as associated with cytomegalovirus. In vitro tests confirmed that a few of the cytomegalovirus-associated TCR beta chains recognize cytomegalovirus antigens. Most TCR sequences were seen in very few donors, while some public TCRs were found in many individuals.

From the germline V gene, CDR1 is MNHNS and CDR2 is SASEGT. Compared with germline, V lacks 0 bases and J lacks 8 bases; bases without a gene match: 6. Its CDR3 holds 14 amino acids, cysteine through phenylalanine. Kept here is only the CDR3 DNA, which spans 42 bases and is read in frame from base 1. Libraries were made using the immunoSEQ multiplex PCR assay. Per the authors' processing: A statistical classification framework was built to diagnose cytomegalovirus status from the catalog of TCR beta chain sequences. As stored in TCRdb, this immuneACCESS dataset retains in-frame rearrangements with V and J assigned. A fraction of the clones does not appear; measured against another copy, unresolved V genes explain less than half of the discrepancy, and the remainder lacks a known reason. D and trimming were read from the DNA, whereas the V and J calls and clone size are those reported in that table. The sample has tens of thousands of clones on record, approximately 89% of them singletons. Jointly, the top ten make up around 8.4% of the sample.

This clone has just a few counts. The clone's antigen remains unknown. No much larger clone exists at a distance of one base, and base qualities are not known. The donors belonged to the validation cohort of about 120 subjects, which was separate from the roughly 700-subject first cohort. The sequence derives from a woman aged 18-35 years in good health and CMV-seropositive. The chain employs TRBV6-1 and TRBJ1-1; TRBD1 aligns with 7 central bases. The sample was PBMCs. The DNA reads as follows: TGTGCCAGCAGTGAAGCACCTCAGGGGGGCGAAGCTTTCTTT. Translated, it reads CASSEAPQGGEAFF.